This TCR beta chain was identified in a study of blood T cell repertoires in COVID-19. Among Cohort 3 donors, those recovered had two negative PCRs, clearance, or symptom resolution. Profiled with immunoSEQ multiplex PCR; TCRdb holds only in-frame clones, not every one. The table includes about 300,000 clones, about nine tenths detected once. The germline V gene encodes CDR1 SGHAT and CDR2 FQNNGV. CDR3 size: 16 residues. V lost 5 bases and J lost 5; bases outside the gene matches: 14. The source material was PBMCs or T cells enriched from blood (not recorded which). This chain joins TRBV11-2 and TRBJ1-2, with 7 bases fitting TRBD1. This TCR was sampled from a woman between 40 and 55 years old who had recovered from COVID-19. DNA for the CDR3: TGTGCCAGCAGCAATAAACTCACAGGGGTTTGGTATGGCTACACCTTC. Amino acids: CASSNKLTGVWYGYTF.